These 8 T cell receptor beta chains were sequenced from one sample in a study of T cell clonotyping in hematopoietic cell transplantation. The repertoire was sequenced with immunoSEQ multiplex PCR; TCRdb's copy has only in-frame clones and lacks some. The sample has around 6,000 clones, 66% seen once. Source: PBMCs, taken 180 days after allogeneic stem cell transplant. The source is a male patient aged 50 or older who had an allogeneic stem cell transplant from an unrelated donor, so the T cells may come from the graft donor. Some clones in this sample may be carry-over from other donors' samples.

The chain is built from TRBV5-6 and TRBJ2-7; D call uncertain. The germline V and J ends were trimmed by 3 bases and 6 bases, with 10 bases remaining between them. This CDR3 contains 12 residues. Germline assignment: CDR1 SGHDT and CDR2 YYEEEE. CDR3 nucleotides: TGTGCCAGCAGCTCGAACCCCTTCGAGCAGTACTTC. It specifies CASSSNPFEQYF.

This clone showed up just a few times. CDR3 sequence reads: CASSVQAGGNGETQYF. The CDR3 DNA reads as TGTGCCAGCAGCGTCCAGGCAGGGGGTAACGGAGAGACCCAGTACTTC. This sequence joins TRBV7-2 and TRBJ2-5; 7 bases agree with TRBD1. Germline V gives CDR1 SGHTA, CDR2 FQGNSA. V shed 5 bases, J shed 4 bases, and the junction held 13 bases outside the gene matches. The CDR3 consists of 16 residues. The entire variable domain, with the rest obtained from reference TRBV7-2 and TRBJ2-5, is as follows: GAGVSQSPSNKVTEKGKDVELRCDPISGHTALYWYRQSLGQGLEFLIYFQGNSAPDKSGLPSDRFSAERTGGSVSTLTIQRTQQEDSAVYLCASSVQAGGNGETQYFGPGTRLLVL.

Worth noting for this clone: The CDR3 carries no conserved terminal phenylalanine or tryptophan, so it likely arises from a read error. The rearrangement uses TRBV27 and TRBJ1-2; D is uncertain. The germline CDR1 and CDR2 sequences are MNHEY and SMNVEV (reference sequence). V lost 4 bases, J lost 4 bases, and 10 bases lay in between. The CDR3 extends over 13 amino acids. The CDR3 DNA is TGTGCCAGCAGTTCTCACAGCTTCTATGGCTACACCCTC. The encoded protein is CASSSHSFYGYTL.

The rearrangement links TRBV27 to TRBJ2-7; 10 bases line up with TRBD2. The CDR3 is 15 amino acids. Germline V lookup: CDR1 MNHEY, CDR2 SMNVEV (reference sequence). J lost 6 bases, V lost 5 bases, and 10 bases had no gene match. The CDR3 sequence is CASSPNLAGVGEQYF. In DNA, the CDR3 is TGTGCCAGCAGTCCAAACCTAGCGGGAGTGGGCGAGCAGTACTTC.

In DNA form, the CDR3 reads TGTGCCTGGAGCCCCGGGACAGGGAGGGAAAAACTGTTTTTT. Translating it yields CAWSPGTGREKLFF. The chain is built from TRBV30 and TRBJ1-4, with 9 bases fitting TRBD1. The CDR3 sequence is 14 residues long. Per the germline V gene, CDR1 is GTSNPN and CDR2 is SVGIG (reference sequence). The V gene end was trimmed by 3 bases and the J gene end by 8 bases; junction bases not matched to a gene: 7.

J is TRBJ2-7 and V is TRBV21-1; TRBD1, as called in the table, went unchecked against the DNA. TRBV21-1 is a pseudogene segment. This CDR3 comprises 17 residues. The CDR3 nucleotides read TGTGCCAGCAGCCCACCAACCGGGACAGGAACCTCCTACGAGCAGTACTTC. It specifies CASSPPTGTGTSYEQYF.

This clone showed up just a few times. The chain employs TRBV4-3 and TRBJ1-1; tentative D call: TRBD1 (6 bases). V was trimmed by 5 bases and J by 0 bases, leaving 19 bases between them. Germline V gene data show CDR1 as LGHNA and CDR2 as YSLEER. This CDR3 has 17 amino acids. This CDR3 reads CASSFWGAGDMNTEAFF. The CDR3 DNA reads TGCGCCAGCAGCTTCTGGGGGGCAGGGGACATGAACACTGAAGCTTTCTTT.

By its share, this clone is medium-sized. The genes are TRBV5-4 and TRBJ2-3; D gene ambiguous. There are 17 residues in the CDR3. Germline V gene sequence: CDR1 SGHNT, CDR2 YYREEE (reference sequence). V lost 0 bases, J lost 2 bases, and 16 bases lay in between. CDR3 amino acids: CASSLGGESNLTDTQYF. The CDR3, as DNA: TGTGCCAGCAGCTTGGGTGGAGAGTCTAATCTCACAGATACGCAGTATTTT.